A single T cell receptor (beta chain) is shown here with its context. The CDR3 spans 13 residues. V dropped 5 bases and J dropped 5 bases, with 12 bases sitting between them. CDR1 and CDR2 (germline): SNHLY, FYNNEI. This entry belongs to a study of T cell changes during pregnancy in multiple sclerosis. The table came from immunoSEQ multiplex PCR; TCRdb's copy has only in-frame clones and leaves some out. The profile shows 60,000 to 85,000 clones, roughly 92% of them singletons. This sequence was found in a female donor in good health, enrolled as a control in a pregnancy study. Sequences were derived from peripheral blood, sampled after pregnancy. This chain connects TRBV2 to TRBJ2-5; possible D gene TRBD2, 6 bases. In DNA, the CDR3 is TGTGCCAGCAGTTTGGGACTTGGGGAGACCCAGTACTTC. Amino acids: CASSLGLGETQYF.